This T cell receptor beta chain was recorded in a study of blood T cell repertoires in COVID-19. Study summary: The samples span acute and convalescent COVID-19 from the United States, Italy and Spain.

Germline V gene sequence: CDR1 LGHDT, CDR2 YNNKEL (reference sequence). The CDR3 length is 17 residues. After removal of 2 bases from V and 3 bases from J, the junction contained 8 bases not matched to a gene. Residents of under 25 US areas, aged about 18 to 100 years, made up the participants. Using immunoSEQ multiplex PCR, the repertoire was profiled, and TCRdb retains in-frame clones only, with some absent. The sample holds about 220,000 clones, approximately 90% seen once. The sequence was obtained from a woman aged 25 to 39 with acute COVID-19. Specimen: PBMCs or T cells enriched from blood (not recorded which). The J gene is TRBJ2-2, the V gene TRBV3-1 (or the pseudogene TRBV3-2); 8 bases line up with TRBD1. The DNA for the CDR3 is TGTGCCAGCAGCCAAACTGAGGACAGGGAGGACACCGGGGAGCTGTTTTTT. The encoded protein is CASSQTEDREDTGELFF.